Listed below are T cell receptor beta chains from one sample, sequenced in a study of identical twins. TCRdb reprocessed the 5' RACE reads via MiXCR and lists one record per CDR3 protein. The table shows about 460,000 distinct CDR3 sequences, with around 14% occurring only once. A further study also used this sample, focusing on yellow fever vaccine responses in identical twins.

The sequenced sample consisted of CD4+ T cells sorted from blood. Source of these receptors: a woman aged 18 to 35 in good health. CDR3s include the opening cysteine and the closing phenylalanine or tryptophan.

>TRBJ1-3|TRBV19
CASSIRTTDSGNTIYF
>TRBJ2-1|TRBV7-2
CASSSRTSGVGQFF
>TRBJ2-4|TRBV28
CASSGAGLAKNIQYF
>TRBJ2-5|TRBV3-1
CASSRLDPKETQYF
>TRBJ2-7|TRBV3-1
CASSYGTPAEQYF
>TRBJ2-4|TRBV3-1
CASSQGTGKNIQYF
>TRBJ2-5|TRBV2
CASSEGGQPQETQYF
>TRBJ2-1|TRBV5-1
CASRVSSLSSYNEQFF
>TRBJ2-3|TRBV15
CATSKRTSKTDTQYF
>TRBJ2-1|TRBV7-2
CASSLVTSSDEQFF
>TRBJ2-7|TRBV7-9
CASSFRQNFYEQYF
>TRBJ2-7|TRBV5-1
CASSLISGGTYEQYF
>TRBJ2-4|TRBV20-1
CSARDVGGLAKNIQYF
>TRBJ2-7|TRBV6-2/TRBV6-3
CASSYSPAASYEQYF
>TRBJ1-6|TRBV3-1
CASSQRRGNSPLHF
>TRBJ2-1|TRBV5-1
CASSLRLNNEQFF
>TRBJ2-5|TRBV5-1
CASSLAAPETQYF
>TRBJ2-5|TRBV2
CASSEAREETQYF
>TRBJ2-1|TRBV6-2/TRBV6-3
CASSLSVPSYNEQFF
>TRBJ1-1|TRBV5-1
CASSPVGDNTEAFF
>TRBJ2-2|TRBV28
CASNRLGYTGELFF
>TRBJ1-2|TRBV5-1
CASSFPDRIYGYTF
>TRBJ1-5|TRBV19
CASSIWGQPQHF
>TRBJ2-7|TRBV4-3
CASSQEASGVWGQYF
>TRBJ2-5|TRBV29-1
CSAQRFGIALRWTQYF
>TRBJ2-3|TRBV29-1
CSVETGVGTDTQYF
>TRBJ2-1|TRBV11-2
CASSSTSSLEGFYNEQFF
>TRBJ1-6|TRBV6-1
CASFRGGSYNSPLHF
>TRBJ2-3|TRBV5-1
CASSSIPKTLAGNTDTQYF